Listed here are 10 T cell receptor beta chains from one sample, sequenced in a study of response to subunit inactivated influenza vaccine. TCRdb ran MiXCR on the RT-PCR reads and lists one entry per CDR3 protein. The data contain hundreds of thousands of distinct CDR3 sequences, 14% of them singletons. The sequences come from PBMCs from blood, collected around 14 days before vaccination. The receptors stem from a man aged 45 to 65 who received an inactivated influenza vaccine.

This clonotype was counted between two and nine times. This rearrangement joins TRBV27 to TRBJ1-1; perhaps TRBD1 as D (6 bases). The length of the CDR3 is 16 residues. Germline V lookup: CDR1 MNHEY, CDR2 SMNVEV (reference sequence). V was shortened by 6 bases and J by 6 bases, with 23 bases between the two germline ends. For the CDR3, the DNA is TGTGCCAGCAGGCTAGAGGGGCCAAGGGGGGGCTCTGAAGCTTTCTTT. It is translated as CASRLEGPRGGSEAFF.

This clonotype occurred a few times. The chain combines TRBV27 with TRBJ1-5; D may be TRBD1 (5 bases). CDR1 and CDR2 from the germline V gene are MNHEY and SMNVEV (reference sequence). This CDR3 region has 16 residues. The V end lost 8 bases, the J end lost 1 base, and 18 bases lay between the germline ends. CDR3 coding DNA: TGTGCCAGCCGAAATTACACGGGACGGAGCAATCAGCCCCAGCATTTT. It is translated as CASRNYTGRSNQPQHF.

This clonotype came up many times. This chain uses TRBV10-2 with TRBJ2-7; D possibly corresponds to TRBD1 (6 bases). CDR1 is WSHSY and CDR2 is SAAADI in the germline V gene. V lost 8 bases, J lost 7 bases, and 18 bases lay in between. This CDR3 spans 13 amino acids. The CDR3 DNA reads TGCGCCAGCGGGGATCTAGGGGGAAAAGAGCAGTACTTC. The encoded protein is CASGDLGGKEQYF.

CDR3 in amino acids: CASSLQGSISPLHF. CDR3 DNA sequence: TGTGCCAGCAGTTTACAGGGCTCAATTTCACCCCTCCACTTT. The chain is built from TRBV12-3 or TRBV12-4 and TRBJ1-6; possibly TRBD1 for D (5 bases). The CDR3 length is 14 residues. The V end was cut by 2 bases, the J end by 9 bases, with 11 bases between.

This clonotype occurred many times. The V and J genes are TRBV28 and TRBJ1-5; D is ambiguous. Germline CDR1 is MDHEN and CDR2 is SYDVKM. CDR3 length equals 14 residues. V was clipped by 5 bases and J by 7 bases, with 15 bases between them. The CDR3 sequence: CASSLTSGGQPQHF. DNA for the CDR3: TGTGCCAGCAGTCTAACGTCCGGAGGGCAGCCCCAGCATTTT.

The sample holds a few counts of this clonotype. The V and J genes are TRBV12-3 or TRBV12-4 and TRBJ2-7, with D possibly being TRBD1 (6 bases). The CDR3 contains 13 residues. V was trimmed by 1 base and J by 7 bases, leaving 11 bases between them. The DNA of the CDR3 is TGTGCCAGCAGTTTAGAGGCAGGGGTGGAGCAGTACTTC. Its translation is CASSLEAGVEQYF.

The V and J genes are TRBV24-1 and TRBJ2-7, with D perhaps TRBD1 (5 bases). Germline lookup yields CDR1 KGHDR and CDR2 SFDVKD. This CDR3 contains 11 residues. Trimming pared 6 bases from V and 5 bases from J, leaving 7 bases between. The CDR3 region is CATSSGNEQYF. The CDR3 DNA reads TGTGCCACCAGTTCAGGGAACGAGCAGTACTTC.

This clonotype was observed a handful of times. This chain links TRBV4-2 with TRBJ2-7, with a possible D match to TRBD1 (6 bases). V lost 1 base, J lost 6 bases, and 13 bases lay in between. In germline, CDR1 is LGHNA, CDR2 YNFKEQ. CDR3 length: 14 amino acids. The CDR3 region is CASSQAGERSEQYF. In nucleotides, the CDR3 is TGTGCCAGCAGCCAAGCAGGGGAGAGGAGCGAGCAGTACTTC.

This chain uses TRBV4-1 with TRBJ1-1; weak D call: TRBD1 (6 bases). Germline CDR1 is MGHRA and CDR2 is YSYEKL. The CDR3 loop spans 14 amino acids. V lost 1 base to trimming and J lost 4 bases, with 10 bases between them. The CDR3 region has the DNA TGCGCCAGCAGCCAAGGACAGGCGGTCACTGAAGCTTTCTTT. Translating it yields CASSQGQAVTEAFF.

The chain uses TRBV28 and TRBJ1-2, with TRBD1 as a possible D gene (6 bases). The length of the CDR3 is 16 residues. Looked up from germline, CDR1 is MDHEN and CDR2 is SYDVKM. Trimming removed 7 bases from V and 5 bases from J, with 23 bases in between. As DNA, the CDR3 is TGTGCCAGCAACCCTCGGGACACCGTATGGGGGTATGGCTACACCTTC. This translates into CASNPRDTVWGYGYTF.